This entry describes one T cell receptor beta chain. Sequenced by immunoSEQ multiplex PCR; TCRdb stores in-frame clones only, minus some. The sample lists 150,000 to 200,000 clones; roughly 84% were seen once. These data are taken from a study of blood T cell repertoires in COVID-19. In germline, CDR1 is MNHEY, CDR2 SMNVEV (reference sequence). The CDR3 contains 14 residues. Between the trimmed V and J ends, which lost 3 bases and 2 bases, there was a span of 7 bases. This TCR derives from a man aged 70 or older with active or convalescent COVID-19. The rearrangement joins TRBV27 to TRBJ1-4; no reliable D call. Specimen: peripheral blood. CDR3 sequence: CASSFEGTNEKLFF. CDR3 DNA sequence: TGTGCCAGCAGTTTTGAGGGTACTAATGAAAAACTGTTTTTT.